The TCR beta chain described here comes from a study of CD8+ T cells in alopecia areata. At the level of the study: Tofacitinib therapy lasting 6 to 18 months was followed by 6 months off drug. For treated patients, severity scores reflected the percentage of scalp area affected.

In each case, RNA was isolated and then reverse transcribed into cDNA as the sequencing template. Using immunoSEQ multiplex PCR, the repertoire was profiled, and TCRdb retains in-frame clones only, with some absent. Of hundreds of thousands of clones listed, 60% are singletons. The table lists this clone with a few counts. The antigen remains undetermined. Study findings and constraints: The study found that many expanded lesional clones persisted in scalp and blood during tofacitinib.

The treatment: oral pan-JAK inhibitor, 5-10 mg twice daily. Collected material from alopecia areata patients comprised lesional scalp punch biopsies and peripheral blood. The V gene end was trimmed by 5 bases and the J gene end by 3 bases; junction bases not matched to a gene: 7. The V gene's germline CDR1 is SGHTA and CDR2 FQGNSA. The CDR3 has 15 amino acids. The sequence derives from a human donor with alopecia areata. Sample: CD4+ T cells sorted from blood, taken at week 52, from a patient treated with tofacitinib. The chain uses TRBV7-2 and TRBJ2-4; 7 nucleotides match TRBD1. CDR3 sequence reads: CASSDRDPVKNIQYF. In DNA form, the CDR3 reads TGTGCCAGCAGCGACAGGGATCCTGTCAAAAACATTCAGTACTTC.